This T cell receptor beta chain was captured in a study of T cell changes during pregnancy in multiple sclerosis. The CDR3 length is 15 residues. Germline trimming cut 5 bases from V and 3 bases from J; bases unmatched to any gene: 7. Germline V CDR1 and CDR2: LNHDA, SQIVND (reference sequence). Clones were sequenced by immunoSEQ multiplex PCR, and TCRdb holds only the in-frame ones, with some missing. The sample lists 40,000 to 55,000 clones; approximately 90% were seen once. The TCR originated in a female donor with multiple sclerosis, enrolled in a pregnancy study. The rearrangement links TRBV19 to TRBJ1-3, with TRBD1 matching over 7 bases. The sample consisted of CD4+ T cells from peripheral blood mononuclear cells, taken before pregnancy. The DNA for the CDR3 is TGTGCCAGTAGTCAAAGGACAGGAGTTGGAAACACCATATATTTT. It yields the protein CASSQRTGVGNTIYF.